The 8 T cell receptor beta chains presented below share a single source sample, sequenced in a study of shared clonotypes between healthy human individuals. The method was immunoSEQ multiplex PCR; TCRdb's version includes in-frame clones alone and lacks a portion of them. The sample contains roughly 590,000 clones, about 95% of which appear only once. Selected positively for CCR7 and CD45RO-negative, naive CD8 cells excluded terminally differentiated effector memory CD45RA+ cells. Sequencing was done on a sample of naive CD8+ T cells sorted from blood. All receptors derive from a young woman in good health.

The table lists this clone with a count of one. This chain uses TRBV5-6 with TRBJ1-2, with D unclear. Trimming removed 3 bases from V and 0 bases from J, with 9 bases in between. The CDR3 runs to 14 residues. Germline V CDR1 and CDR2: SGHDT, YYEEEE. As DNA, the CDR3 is TGTGCCAGCAGCTCGCTCGGGCCTAACTATGGCTACACCTTC. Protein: CASSSLGPNYGYTF.

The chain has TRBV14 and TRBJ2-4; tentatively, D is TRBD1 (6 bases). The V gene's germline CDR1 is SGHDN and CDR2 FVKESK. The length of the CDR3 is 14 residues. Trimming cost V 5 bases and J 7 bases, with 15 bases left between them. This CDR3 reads CASSGMGAANIQYF. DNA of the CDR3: TGTGCCAGCAGCGGCATGGGGGCCGCTAACATTCAGTACTTC.

CDR3 nucleotides: TGTGCCAGCAGGTCGGCCGGGACCGGCCACTATGGCTACACCTTC. Encoded protein: CASRSAGTGHYGYTF. V and J are TRBV28 and TRBJ1-2; maybe TRBD1 (5 bases). The ends were cut back, 6 bases at V and 3 bases at J, with 17 bases in the middle. The V gene's germline CDR1 is MDHEN and CDR2 SYDVKM. This CDR3 contains 15 residues.

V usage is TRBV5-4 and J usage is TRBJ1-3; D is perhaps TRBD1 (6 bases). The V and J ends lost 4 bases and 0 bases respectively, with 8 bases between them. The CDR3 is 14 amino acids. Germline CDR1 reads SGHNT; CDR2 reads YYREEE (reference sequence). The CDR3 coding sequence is TGTGCCAGCAGCGTGGACAGCTCTGGAAACACCATATATTTT. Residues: CASSVDSSGNTIYF.

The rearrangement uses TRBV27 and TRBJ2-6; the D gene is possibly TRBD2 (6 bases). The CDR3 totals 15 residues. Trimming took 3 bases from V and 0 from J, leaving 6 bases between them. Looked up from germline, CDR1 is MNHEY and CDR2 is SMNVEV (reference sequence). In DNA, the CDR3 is TGTGCCAGCAGTTTCGGGAGCTCTGGGGCCAACGTCCTGACTTTC. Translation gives CASSFGSSGANVLTF. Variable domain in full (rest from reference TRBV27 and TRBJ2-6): EAQVTQNPRYLITVTGKKLTVTCSQNMNHEYMSWYRQDPGLGLRQIYYSMNVEVTDKGDVPEGYKVSRKEKRNFPLILESPSPNQTSLYFCASSFGSSGANVLTFGAGSRLTVL.

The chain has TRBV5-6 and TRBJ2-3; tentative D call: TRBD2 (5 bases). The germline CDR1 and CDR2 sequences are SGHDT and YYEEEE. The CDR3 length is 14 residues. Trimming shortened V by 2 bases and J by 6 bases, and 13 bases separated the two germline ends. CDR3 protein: CASSLEGLGDTQYF. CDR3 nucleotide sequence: TGTGCCAGCAGCTTAGAGGGATTAGGGGATACGCAGTATTTT.

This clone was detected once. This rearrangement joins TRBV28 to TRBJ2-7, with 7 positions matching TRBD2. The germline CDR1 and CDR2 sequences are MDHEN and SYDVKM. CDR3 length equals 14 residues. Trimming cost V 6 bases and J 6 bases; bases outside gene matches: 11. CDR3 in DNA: TGTGCCAGCAGCGACGTGGGGGGGAAGGCCGAGCAGTACTTC. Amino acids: CASSDVGGKAEQYF. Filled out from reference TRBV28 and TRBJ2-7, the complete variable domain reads DVKVTQSSRYLVKRTGEKVFLECVQDMDHENMFWYRQDPGLGLRLIYFSYDVKMKEKGDIPEGYSVSREKKERFSLILESASTNQTSMYLCASSDVGGKAEQYFGPGTRLTVT.

The CDR3 region has the DNA TGCGCCAGCAGCCAAACCCCCCTACTAGCGGGAGAGCAGGACAACGAGCAGTACTTC. Translating gives CASSQTPLLAGEQDNEQYF. J is TRBJ2-7 and V is TRBV4-1; the match to TRBD2 covers 11 bases. Unmatched junction bases numbered 17, after V lost 2 bases and J lost 5 bases. Per germline, CDR1 MGHRA and CDR2 YSYEKL. This CDR3 contains 19 residues.